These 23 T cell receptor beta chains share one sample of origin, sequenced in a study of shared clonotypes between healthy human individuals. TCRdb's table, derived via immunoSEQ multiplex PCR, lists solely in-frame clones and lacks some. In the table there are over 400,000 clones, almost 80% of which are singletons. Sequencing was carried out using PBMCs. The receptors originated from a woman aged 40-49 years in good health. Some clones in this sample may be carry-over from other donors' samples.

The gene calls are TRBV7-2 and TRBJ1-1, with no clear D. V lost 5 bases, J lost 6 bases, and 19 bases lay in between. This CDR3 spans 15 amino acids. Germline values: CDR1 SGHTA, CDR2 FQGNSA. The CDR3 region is CASSPSSGLRSEAFF. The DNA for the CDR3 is TGTGCCAGCAGCCCTTCTTCCGGGTTAAGGTCTGAAGCTTTCTTT.

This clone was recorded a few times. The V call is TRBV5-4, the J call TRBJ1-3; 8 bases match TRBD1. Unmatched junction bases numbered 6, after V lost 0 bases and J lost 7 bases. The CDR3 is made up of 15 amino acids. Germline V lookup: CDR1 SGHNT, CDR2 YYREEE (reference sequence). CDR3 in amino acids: CASSLAGTGSNTIYF. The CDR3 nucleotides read TGTGCCAGCAGCTTGGCGGGGACAGGATCCAACACCATATATTTT.

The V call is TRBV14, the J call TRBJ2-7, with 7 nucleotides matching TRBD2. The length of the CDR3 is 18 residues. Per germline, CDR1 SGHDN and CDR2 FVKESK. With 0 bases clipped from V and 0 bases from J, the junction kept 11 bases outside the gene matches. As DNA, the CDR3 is TGTGCCAGCAGCCAAGATCCCCGGTCTAGGACTAGCTCCTACGAGCAGTACTTC. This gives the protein CASSQDPRSRTSSYEQYF.

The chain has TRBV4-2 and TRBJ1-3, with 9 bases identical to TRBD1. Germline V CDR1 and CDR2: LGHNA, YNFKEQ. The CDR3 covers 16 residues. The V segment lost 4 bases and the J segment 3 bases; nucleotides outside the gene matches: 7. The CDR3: CASSPQGAFFGNTIYF. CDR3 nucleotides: TGTGCCAGCAGCCCACAGGGGGCATTTTTTGGAAACACCATATATTTT.

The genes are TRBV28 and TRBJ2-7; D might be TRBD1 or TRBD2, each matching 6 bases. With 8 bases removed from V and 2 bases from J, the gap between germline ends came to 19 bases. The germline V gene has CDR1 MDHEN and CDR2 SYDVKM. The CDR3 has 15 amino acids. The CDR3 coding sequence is TGTGCCAGCGCAAGGGGGGCAGGTCCCCCCTACGAGCAGTACTTC. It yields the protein CASARGAGPPYEQYF.

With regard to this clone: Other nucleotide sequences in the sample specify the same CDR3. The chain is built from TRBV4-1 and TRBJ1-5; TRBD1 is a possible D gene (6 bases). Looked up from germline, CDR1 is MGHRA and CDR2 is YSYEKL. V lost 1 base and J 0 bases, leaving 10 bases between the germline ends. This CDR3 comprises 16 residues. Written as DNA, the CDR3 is TGCGCCAGCAGCCAAGGGACAGCTGATAGCAATCAGCCCCAGCATTTT. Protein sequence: CASSQGTADSNQPQHF.

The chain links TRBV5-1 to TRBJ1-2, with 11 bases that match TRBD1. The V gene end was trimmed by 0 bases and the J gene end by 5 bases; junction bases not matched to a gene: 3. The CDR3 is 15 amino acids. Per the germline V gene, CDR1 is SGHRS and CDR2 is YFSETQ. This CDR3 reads CASSLDGTGGYGYTF. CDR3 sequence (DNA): TGCGCCAGCAGCTTGGACGGGACAGGGGGGTATGGCTACACCTTC.

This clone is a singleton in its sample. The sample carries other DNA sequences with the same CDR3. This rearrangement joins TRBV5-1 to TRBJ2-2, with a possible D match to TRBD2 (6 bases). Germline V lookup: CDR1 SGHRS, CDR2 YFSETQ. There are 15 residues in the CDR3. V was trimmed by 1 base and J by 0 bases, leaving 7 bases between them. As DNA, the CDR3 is TGCGCCAGCAGCTTGCCGGGGGCGAACACCGGGGAGCTGTTTTTT. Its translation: CASSLPGANTGELFF.

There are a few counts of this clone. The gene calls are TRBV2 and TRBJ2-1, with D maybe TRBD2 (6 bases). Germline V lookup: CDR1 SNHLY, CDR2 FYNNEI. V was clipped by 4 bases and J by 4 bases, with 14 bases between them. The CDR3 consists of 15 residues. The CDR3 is CASSAEGGGYNEQFF. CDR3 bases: TGTGCCAGCAGTGCAGAGGGAGGTGGGTACAATGAGCAGTTCTTC.

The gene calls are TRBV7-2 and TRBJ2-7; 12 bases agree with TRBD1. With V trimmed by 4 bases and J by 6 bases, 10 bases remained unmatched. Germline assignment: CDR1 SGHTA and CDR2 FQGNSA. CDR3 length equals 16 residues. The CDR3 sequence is CASSSRRGTGGSEQYF. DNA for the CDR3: TGTGCCAGCAGCTCTAGGCGGGGGACAGGGGGCAGCGAGCAGTACTTC.

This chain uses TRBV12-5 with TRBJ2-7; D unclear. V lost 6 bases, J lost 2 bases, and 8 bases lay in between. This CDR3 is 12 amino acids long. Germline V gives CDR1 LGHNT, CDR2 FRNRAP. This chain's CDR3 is CASGLGPYEQYF. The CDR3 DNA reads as TGTGCTAGTGGACTGGGCCCCTACGAGCAGTACTTC. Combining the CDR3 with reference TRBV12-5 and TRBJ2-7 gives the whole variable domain DARVTQTPRHKVTEMGQEVTMRCQPILGHNTVFWYRQTMMQGLELLAYFRNRAPLDDSGMPKDRFSAEMPDATLATLKIQPSEPRDSAVYFCASGLGPYEQYFGPGTRLTVT.

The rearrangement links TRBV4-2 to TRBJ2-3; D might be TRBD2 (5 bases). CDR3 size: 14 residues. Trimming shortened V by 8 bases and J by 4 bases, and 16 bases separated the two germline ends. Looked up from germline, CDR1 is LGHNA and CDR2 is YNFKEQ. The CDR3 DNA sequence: TGTGCCAGCGGCACGTTGGAGGTTTCAGATACGCAGTATTTT. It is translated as CASGTLEVSDTQYF.

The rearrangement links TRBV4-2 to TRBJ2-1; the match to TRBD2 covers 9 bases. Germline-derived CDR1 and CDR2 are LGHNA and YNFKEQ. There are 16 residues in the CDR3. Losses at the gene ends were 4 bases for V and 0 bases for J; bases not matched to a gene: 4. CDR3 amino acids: CASSPYSGSSYNEQFF. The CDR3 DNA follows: TGTGCCAGCAGCCCGTATAGCGGGAGCTCCTACAATGAGCAGTTCTTC.

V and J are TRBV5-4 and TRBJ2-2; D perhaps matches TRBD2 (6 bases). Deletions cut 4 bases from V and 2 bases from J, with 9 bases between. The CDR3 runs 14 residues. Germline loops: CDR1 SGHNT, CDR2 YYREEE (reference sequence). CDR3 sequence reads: CASSQAGNTGELFF. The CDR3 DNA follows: TGTGCCAGCAGCCAGGCGGGAAACACCGGGGAGCTGTTTTTT.

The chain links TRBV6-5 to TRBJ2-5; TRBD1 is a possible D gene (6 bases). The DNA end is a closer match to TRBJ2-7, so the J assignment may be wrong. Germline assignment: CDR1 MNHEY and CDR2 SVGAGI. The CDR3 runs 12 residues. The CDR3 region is CASSRGSHEQYF. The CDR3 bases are TGTGCCAGCAGTAGGGGGTCCCACGAGCAGTACTTC.

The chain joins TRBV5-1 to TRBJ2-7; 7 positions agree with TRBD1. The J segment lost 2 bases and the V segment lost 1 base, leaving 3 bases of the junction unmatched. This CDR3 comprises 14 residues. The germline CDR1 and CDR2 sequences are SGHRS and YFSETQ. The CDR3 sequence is CASSLRDSTYEQYF. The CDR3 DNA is TGCGCCAGCAGCTTGCGGGACAGCACCTACGAGCAGTACTTC.

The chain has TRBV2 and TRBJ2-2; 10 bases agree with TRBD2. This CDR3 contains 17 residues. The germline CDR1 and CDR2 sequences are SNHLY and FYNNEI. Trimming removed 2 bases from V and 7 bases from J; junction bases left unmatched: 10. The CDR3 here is CASSEPGLAGGIGELFF. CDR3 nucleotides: TGTGCCAGCAGTGAACCGGGATTAGCGGGAGGAATCGGGGAGCTGTTTTTT. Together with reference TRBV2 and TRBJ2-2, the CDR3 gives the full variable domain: EPEVTQTPSHQVTQMGQEVILRCVPISNHLYFYWYRQILGQKVEFLVSFYNNEISEKSEIFDDQFSVERPDGSNFTLKIRSTKLEDSAMYFCASSEPGLAGGIGELFFGEGSRLTVL.

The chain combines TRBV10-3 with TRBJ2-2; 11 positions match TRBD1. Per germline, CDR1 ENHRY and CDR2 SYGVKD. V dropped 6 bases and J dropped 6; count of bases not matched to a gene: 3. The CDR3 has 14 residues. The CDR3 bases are TGTGCCATCAGAGGGACAGGGGGGGCCGGGGAGCTGTTTTTT. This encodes CAIRGTGGAGELFF.

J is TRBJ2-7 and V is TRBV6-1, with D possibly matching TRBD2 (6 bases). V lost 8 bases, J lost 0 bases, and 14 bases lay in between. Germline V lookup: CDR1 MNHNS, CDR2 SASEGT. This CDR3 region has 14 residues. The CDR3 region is CASERDWSSYEQYF. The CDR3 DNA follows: TGTGCCAGCGAAAGGGACTGGAGCTCCTACGAGCAGTACTTC.

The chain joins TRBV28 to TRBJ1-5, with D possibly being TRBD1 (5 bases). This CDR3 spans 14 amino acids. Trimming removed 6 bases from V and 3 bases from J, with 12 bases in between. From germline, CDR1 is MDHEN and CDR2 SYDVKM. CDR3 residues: CASSLWGNNQPQHF. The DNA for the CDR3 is TGTGCCAGCAGCCTTTGGGGGAACAATCAGCCCCAGCATTTT.

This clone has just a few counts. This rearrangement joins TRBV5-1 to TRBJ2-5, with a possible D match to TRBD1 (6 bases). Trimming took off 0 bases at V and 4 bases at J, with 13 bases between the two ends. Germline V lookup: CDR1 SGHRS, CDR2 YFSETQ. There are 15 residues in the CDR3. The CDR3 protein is CASSLEGRDIETQYF. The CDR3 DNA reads TGCGCCAGCAGCTTGGAAGGCCGGGACATAGAGACCCAGTACTTC.

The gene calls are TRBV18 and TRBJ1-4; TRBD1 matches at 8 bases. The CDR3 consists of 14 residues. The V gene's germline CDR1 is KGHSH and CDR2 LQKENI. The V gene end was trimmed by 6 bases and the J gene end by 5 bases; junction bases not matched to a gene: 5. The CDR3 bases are TGTGCCAGCTCCCCTCGGGACAGGAATGAAAAACTGTTTTTT. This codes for CASSPRDRNEKLFF.

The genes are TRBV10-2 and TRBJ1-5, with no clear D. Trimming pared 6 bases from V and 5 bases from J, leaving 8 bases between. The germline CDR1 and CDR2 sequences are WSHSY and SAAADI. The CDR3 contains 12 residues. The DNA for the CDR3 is TGCGCCAGCAGCAGGAAGGATCAGCCCCAGCATTTT. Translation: CASSRKDQPQHF.